These 10 T cell receptor beta chains share one sample of origin, sequenced in a study of T cells after somatic rescue of genetic block. Profiling relied on immunoSEQ multiplex PCR, and the TCRdb table lists in-frame clones only, not all of them. Of 110,000 or so clones listed, about 90% are singletons. What was sequenced was peripheral blood mononuclear cells (PBMCs). The origin of the receptors is a woman aged 18-29 years.

The chain is built from TRBV10-2 and TRBJ2-1; 8 bases fit TRBD1. V was clipped by 9 bases and J by 9 bases; unmatched bases: 7. The length of the CDR3 is 12 residues. Germline V gene sequence: CDR1 WSHSY, CDR2 SAAADI. In DNA, the CDR3 is TGCGCCAGTGGACAGGGTGATTTTGAGCAGTTCTTC. Translated: CASGQGDFEQFF.

This clone was detected only once. The chain links TRBV30 to TRBJ2-2; D gene ambiguous. The germline V gene has CDR1 GTSNPN and CDR2 SVGIG (reference sequence). V lost 8 bases and J 6 bases, leaving 13 bases between the germline ends. This CDR3 has 12 residues. CDR3 protein: CAQVRSAGELFF. In nucleotides, the CDR3 is TGTGCCCAAGTCAGGTCCGCCGGGGAGCTGTTTTTT. Full variable domain (outside the CDR3, taken from reference TRBV30 and TRBJ2-2): SQTIHQWPATLVQPVGSPLSLECTVEGTSNPNLYWYRQAAGRGLQLLFYSVGIGQISSEVPQNLSASRPQDRQFILSSKKLLLSDSGFYLCAQVRSAGELFFGEGSRLTVL.

The genes are TRBV30 and TRBJ1-5, with 8 bases lining up with TRBD1. Germline values: CDR1 GTSNPN, CDR2 SVGIG (reference sequence). V shed 1 base, J shed 4 bases, and the junction held 3 bases outside the gene matches. There are 14 residues in the CDR3. In DNA, the CDR3 is TGTGCCTGGAGTGGGGGACAGGTTAATCAGCCCCAGCATTTT. This encodes CAWSGGQVNQPQHF.

This chain links TRBV4-2 with TRBJ2-7, with 10 bases fitting TRBD2. V shed 1 base, J shed 6 bases, and the junction held 0 bases outside the gene matches. The CDR3 covers 13 residues. Germline CDR1 reads LGHNA; CDR2 reads YNFKEQ. This chain's CDR3 is CASSQGLAGEQYF. In nucleotides, the CDR3 is TGTGCCAGCAGCCAAGGACTAGCGGGCGAGCAGTACTTC.

The CDR3 sequence: CASSRPGTESFYGYTF. DNA for the CDR3: TGTGCCAGCAGCCGTCCCGGGACGGAAAGTTTCTATGGCTACACCTTC. The chain links TRBV11-2 to TRBJ1-2; D possibly corresponds to TRBD1 (5 bases). This CDR3 is 16 amino acids long. The germline V and J ends were trimmed by 5 bases and 4 bases, with 20 bases remaining between them. From germline, CDR1 is SGHAT and CDR2 FQNNGV.

The V gene is TRBV5-6, the J gene TRBJ2-5, with 13 bases lining up with TRBD2. With V trimmed by 0 bases and J by 7 bases, 12 bases remained unmatched. This CDR3 is 18 amino acids long. Germline assignment: CDR1 SGHDT and CDR2 YYEEEE. CDR3 in DNA: TGTGCCAGCAGCTTGGGGGCGGGACTAGCGGGGCCTGGGGTGACCCAGTACTTC. It codes for CASSLGAGLAGPGVTQYF. Full variable domain (remainder filled in from reference TRBV5-6 and TRBJ2-5): DAGVTQSPTHLIKTRGQQVTLRCSPKSGHDTVSWYQQALGQGPQFIFQYYEEEERQRGNFPDRFSGHQFPNYSSELNVNALLLGDSALYLCASSLGAGLAGPGVTQYFGPGTRLLVL.

The chain has TRBV30 and TRBJ2-7; D possibly corresponds to TRBD1 (6 bases). The V gene lost 5 bases and the J gene lost 0 bases, with 11 bases spanning the gap. The CDR3 runs to 13 residues. Germline V CDR1 and CDR2: GTSNPN, SVGIG (reference sequence). CDR3 sequence reads: CAWSIGGSYEQYF. The CDR3 DNA reads TGTGCCTGGTCTATAGGGGGCTCCTACGAGCAGTACTTC.

This chain links TRBV2 with TRBJ1-1, with 8 bases lining up with TRBD1. Trimming cost V 6 bases and J 4 bases; bases outside gene matches: 7. The CDR3 totals 14 residues. The V gene's germline CDR1 is SNHLY and CDR2 FYNNEI. The CDR3, as DNA: TGTGCCAGCAGAGGTCAGGGGGCAGGCACTGAAGCTTTCTTT. Translated: CASRGQGAGTEAFF.

This sequence joins TRBV7-8 and TRBJ2-3; the match to TRBD2 covers 7 bases. Germline CDR1 SGHVS, CDR2 FQNEAQ. The CDR3 is 15 amino acids. The trim removed 1 base at V and 3 bases at J, leaving 4 bases unmatched. CDR3 residues: CASSLGAGGTDTQYF. CDR3 nucleotides: TGTGCCAGCAGCTTAGGGGCCGGGGGGACAGATACGCAGTATTTT. The complete variable domain, with remaining parts taken from reference TRBV7-8 and TRBJ2-3, reads GAGVSQSPRYKVAKRGQDVALRCDPISGHVSLFWYQQALGQGPEFLTYFQNEAQLDKSGLPSDRFFAERPEGSVSTLKIQRTQQEDSAVYLCASSLGAGGTDTQYFGPGTRLTVL.

The chain joins TRBV7-2 to TRBJ1-1; the D is unclear. Trimming shortened V by 5 bases and J by 3 bases, and 10 bases separated the two germline ends. The CDR3 contains 13 residues. Germline V gene sequence: CDR1 SGHTA, CDR2 FQGNSA. The CDR3 sequence: CASSPPDYTEAFF. The CDR3, as DNA: TGTGCCAGCAGCCCACCAGACTACACTGAAGCTTTCTTT.